A selection of T cell receptor beta chains follows, all from one sample in a study of blood T cell repertoires in COVID-19. TCRdb's copy holds only in-frame clones and misses some; the assay was immunoSEQ multiplex PCR. The sample consists of under 250,000 clones, around 90% of them appearing once. Sequencing input: peripheral blood. These receptors all stem from a woman between 70 and 85 years old with active or convalescent COVID-19. The CDR3 runs from the conserved cysteine through the conserved F or W. The order of the fields is CDR3 protein, CDR3 DNA, D gene, V gene, J gene, clone size. A D gene is named only where the DNA matches it firmly. Some rows have no size entry. The others give once, few or many, or a class for an expanded clone.

CDR3 protein: CASSEGNQPQHF
CDR3 DNA: TGTGCCAGCAGCGAGGGTAATCAGCCCCAGCATTTT
D gene: .
V gene: TRBV6-5
J gene: TRBJ1-5
clone size: .

CDR3 protein: CASSENGGGLKAFF
CDR3 DNA: TGTGCCAGCAGTGAAAACGGCGGGGGACTGAAAGCTTTCTTT
D gene: .
V gene: TRBV6-1
J gene: TRBJ1-1
clone size: .

CDR3 protein: CASSLDGFSGTDAFF
CDR3 DNA: TGTGCCAGCAGCTTAGATGGATTTAGCGGGACAGATGCTTTCTTT
D gene: TRBD1
V gene: TRBV7-2
J gene: TRBJ1-1
clone size: once

CDR3 protein: CASSHRGVPYEQYF
CDR3 DNA: TGTGCCAGCAGCCACAGGGGAGTGCCCTACGAGCAGTACTTC
D gene: TRBD1
V gene: TRBV6-5
J gene: TRBJ2-7
clone size: .

CDR3 protein: CASSQGASSYEQYF
CDR3 DNA: TGTGCCAGCAGCCAGGGGGCTAGCTCCTACGAGCAGTACTTC
D gene: TRBD1
V gene: TRBV28
J gene: TRBJ2-7
clone size: .

CDR3 protein: CASSKETGATSSYGYTF
CDR3 DNA: TGCGCCAGCAGCAAGGAGACAGGGGCCACCTCTAGCTATGGCTACACCTTC
D gene: TRBD1
V gene: TRBV5-1
J gene: TRBJ1-2
clone size: .

CDR3 protein: CATSDWGGDRDYGYTF
CDR3 DNA: TGTGCCACCAGTGATTGGGGGGGGGACAGGGACTATGGCTACACCTTC
D gene: TRBD1
V gene: TRBV24-1
J gene: TRBJ1-2
clone size: once

CDR3 protein: CSVEGSRGETQYF
CDR3 DNA: TGCAGCGTTGAAGGGAGTAGGGGAGAGACCCAGTACTTC
D gene: .
V gene: TRBV29-1
J gene: TRBJ2-5
clone size: few

CDR3 protein: CASSLDPGRRGFLFF
CDR3 DNA: TGTGCCAGCAGCTTAGACCCAGGAAGGAGGGGATTTTTGTTCTTT
D gene: .
V gene: TRBV11-2
J gene: TRBJ1-1
clone size: .

CDR3 protein: CASSSGAATNEKLFF
CDR3 DNA: TGTGCCAGCAGTTCAGGCGCTGCAACTAATGAAAAACTGTTTTTT
D gene: .
V gene: TRBV6-5
J gene: TRBJ1-4
clone size: .

CDR3 protein: CASSLREVTNSPLHF
CDR3 DNA: TGTGCCAGCAGCCTTAGGGAGGTGACTAATTCACCCCTCCACTTT
D gene: .
V gene: TRBV6-5
J gene: TRBJ1-6
clone size: .